This T cell receptor beta chain was observed in a study of Ad26.COV2.S vaccination and SARS-CoV-2 variants. Study-level information: Among those in the COV1001 Ad26.COV2.S trial arm was the donor. The study gave Ad26.COV2.S intramuscularly, once or twice 56 days apart.

CDR1 is SGHTA and CDR2 is FQGNSA in the germline V gene. V was cut by 0 bases and J by 0 bases, with 9 bases left in between. The CDR3 contains 16 residues. Stated treatment: about 20 received Ad26.COV2.S at low or high dose, single or two shots; a few received placebo; per-sample allocation not given. The samples date from day 63 after the first vaccine or placebo injection. The individual, an adult aged 18-55 years, was a donor in Boston. Sequenced by immunoSEQ multiplex PCR; TCRdb stores in-frame clones only, minus some. The data show under 300,000 clones, around 88% seen once. V and J are TRBV7-2 and TRBJ2-1, with D uncertain. The source material was peripheral blood, sampled in a trial of Ad26.COV2.S vaccine versus placebo. The clonotype comes from a person aged 18-65 years who received the Ad26.COV2.S COVID-19 vaccine or a placebo. CDR3 region: CASSLARRSSYNEQFF. The CDR3 nucleotides read TGTGCCAGCAGCTTAGCACGGCGGAGCTCCTACAATGAGCAGTTCTTC. The variable domain in full, with the rest retrieved from reference TRBV7-2 and TRBJ2-1, is GAGVSQSPSNKVTEKGKDVELRCDPISGHTALYWYRQSLGQGLEFLIYFQGNSAPDKSGLPSDRFSAERTGGSVSTLTIQRTQQEDSAVYLCASSLARRSSYNEQFFGPGTRLTVL.